This is a list of T cell receptor beta chains from one sample in a study of T cell responses to AZD1222 COVID-19 vaccine. The assay was immunoSEQ multiplex PCR, and TCRdb's table has in-frame clones only and misses some. The repertoire has 15,000 or so clones, around four fifths of them found once; the top ten carry approximately 15%. This sample comprised peripheral blood, obtained 28 days after the second AZD1222 dose. These receptors were collected from an adult who received the AZD1222 COVID-19 vaccine. The CDR3 runs from the conserved cysteine through the conserved F or W. D genes are given only for firm matches. Rows give clone size only sometimes, using once, few, many, or a class for an expanded clone.

TRBJ1-2	-	TRBV19	once	TGTGCCAGTGGCGAGGTCGTTAGTTATGGCTACACCTTC	CASGEVVSYGYTF
TRBJ1-2	-	TRBV6-1	once	TGTGCCAGCAGTTCTCTGTGGGACTATGGCTACACCTTC	CASSSLWDYGYTF
TRBJ1-2	-	TRBV19	-	TGTGCCAGTAGTACCCCTTATCGGGGATTCTATGGCTACACCTTC	CASSTPYRGFYGYTF
TRBJ2-1	TRBD2	TRBV24-1	-	TGTGCCACCAGAGGGCGGGGGGTTTACAATGAGCAGTTCTTC	CATRGRGVYNEQFF
TRBJ1-5	-	TRBV27	-	TGTGCCTGTCCCAACCCGACAGACCTCAGTCAGCCCCAGCATTTT	CACPNPTDLSQPQHF
TRBJ2-2	-	TRBV6-5	-	TGTGCCAGCACCGACCAAGACGATGACACCGGGGAGCTGTTTTTT	CASTDQDDDTGELFF
TRBJ1-2	-	TRBV2	-	TGTGCCAGCAGTTTCCTTGGGGGGACGGGAGGCTATGGCTACACCTTC	CASSFLGGTGGYGYTF
TRBJ1-1	-	TRBV5-4	-	TGTGCCAGCAGCTTAGGGGACACTGAAGCTTTCTTT	CASSLGDTEAFF
TRBJ2-5	TRBD2	TRBV9	-	TGTGCCAGCAGCGCCGGAAGAAGGCCTAGCGGCCAAGAGACCCAGTACTTC	CASSAGRRPSGQETQYF
TRBJ2-7	TRBD2	TRBV24-1	-	TGTGCCACCAGTGATTCTAGTGGGACTAGCAACGAGCAGTACTTC	CATSDSSGTSNEQYF
TRBJ1-5	-	TRBV28	-	TGTGCCAGCAGTTTACAGGGTGATCAGCCCCAGCATTTT	CASSLQGDQPQHF
TRBJ1-2	TRBD1	TRBV27	-	TGTGCCAGCAGTCCGACAGGGGAGGGTGGCTACACCTTC	CASSPTGEGGYTF
TRBJ2-7	-	TRBV28	-	TGTGCCAGCAGTTTAAGTTTCGGCAGGGCAATCAAAGTGGTCTACGAGCAGTACTTC	CASSLSFGRAIKVVYEQYF
TRBJ1-2	-	TRBV27	-	TGTGCCAGCAGTGTAAGGGACGGGGGGAATTATGGCTACACCTTC	CASSVRDGGNYGYTF
TRBJ1-1	-	TRBV29-1	-	TGCAGCGTTGACCAATCCACTGAAGCTTTCTTT	CSVDQSTEAFF
TRBJ1-5	-	TRBV5-1	-	TGCGCCAGCAGCCAGGACCCAGCGGGCAATCAGCCCCAGCATTTT	CASSQDPAGNQPQHF
TRBJ1-6	TRBD1	TRBV4-3	-	TGCGCCAGCAGCCGAGGACAGGGAAATTCACCCCTCCACTTT	CASSRGQGNSPLHF
TRBJ1-1	-	TRBV5-8	-	TGTGCCAGCAGCTTGGAGAAAGACACTGAAGCTTTCTTT	CASSLEKDTEAFF
TRBJ2-1	-	TRBV3-1/TRBV3-2	-	TGTGCCAGCACTGGGATGGGGGGAACCTACAATGAGCAGTTCTTC	CASTGMGGTYNEQFF
TRBJ1-5	-	TRBV19	-	TGTGCCAGTAGTAGGGCGGCTAGCAATCAGCCCCAGCATTTT	CASSRAASNQPQHF
TRBJ1-5	TRBD1	TRBV6-5	-	TGTGCCAGCAGTTATGGACAGGGCAATCAGCCCCAGCATTTT	CASSYGQGNQPQHF
TRBJ2-7	TRBD2	TRBV27	-	TGTGCCAGCAGTTCCCGACTAGCGGGAACCTACGAGCAGTACTTC	CASSSRLAGTYEQYF
TRBJ1-2	-	TRBV7-2	-	TGTGCCAGCAGCTCGGAAATGAGGGGTAGCTATGGCTACACCTTC	CASSSEMRGSYGYTF
TRBJ2-2	-	TRBV9	once	TGTGCCAGCAGCGAGGGCGGGGGCGCCACCGGGGAGCTGTTTTTT	CASSEGGGATGELFF
TRBJ2-5	-	TRBV7-2	-	TGTGCCAGCAGCTTAATGCGGGTCGGGGAGACCCAGTACTTC	CASSLMRVGETQYF
TRBJ2-1	TRBD1	TRBV24-1	-	TGTGCCACCAGTGATTCCCGACAGGGGGCAAGCAATGAGCAGTTCTTC	CATSDSRQGASNEQFF
TRBJ1-2	-	TRBV7-9	-	TGTGCCAGCAGCTTAGGACAGACACGTGGCTACACCTTC	CASSLGQTRGYTF
TRBJ2-3	TRBD2	TRBV30	-	TGTGCCTGGAGGCAGACTAGCGGTTTCACAGATACGCAGTATTTT	CAWRQTSGFTDTQYF
TRBJ2-5	TRBD1	TRBV7-9	few	TGTGCCAGCAGCCAACGGGACAGCCTCCAAGAGACCCAGTACTTC	CASSQRDSLQETQYF
TRBJ1-2	-	TRBV7-9	-	TGTGCCAGCAGCACCTTGGGCGGGGGGCAGCGCTATGGCTACACCTTC	CASSTLGGGQRYGYTF
TRBJ1-1	TRBD1	TRBV29-1	once	TGCAGCGTCCTGAGTCCGGGACAGGGACGCCCTGAAGCTTTCTTT	CSVLSPGQGRPEAFF
TRBJ2-5	-	TRBV28	-	TGTGCCAGCAGTCCAGACAGTTACGAGACCCAGTACTTC	CASSPDSYETQYF
TRBJ2-2	TRBD1	TRBV24-1	-	TGTGCCACCAGTGAACCCAGGGGGCGGGACCCCGCCGGGGAGCTGTTTTTT	CATSEPRGRDPAGELFF
TRBJ2-2	-	TRBV7-2	few	TGTGCCAGCAGCTTTTATCGGGGTGGCACCGGGGAGCTGTTTTTT	CASSFYRGGTGELFF
TRBJ1-3	-	TRBV6-5	-	TGTGCCAGCAGTTACTCGATTGGGAGAAACACCATATATTTT	CASSYSIGRNTIYF
TRBJ1-5	-	TRBV19	-	TGTGCCAGTAACGCCTGGCCCCAGCATTTT	CASNAWPQHF
TRBJ1-2	-	TRBV5-4	-	TGTGCCAGCATAAAAGACCCCTCCTACTATGGCTACACCTTC	CASIKDPSYYGYTF
TRBJ2-5	TRBD1	TRBV7-2	-	TGTGCCAGCAGTAGCGGACAGGGGATGGAGACCCAGTACTTC	CASSSGQGMETQYF
TRBJ2-7	-	TRBV4-1	-	TGCGCCAGCAGCCAAGATTCGTCTAGAATTAACGAGCAGTACTTC	CASSQDSSRINEQYF
TRBJ2-2	-	TRBV28	-	TGTGCCAGCAGTTTCGGTGCCGAGGGTGCCAACACCGGGGAGCTGTTTTTT	CASSFGAEGANTGELFF
TRBJ2-1	-	TRBV21-1	-	TGTGCCAGCAGCAGGGGGGCCGGGCAGTTCTTC	CASSRGAGQFF
TRBJ2-3	TRBD2	TRBV28	-	TGTGCCAGCAGCCCCTTACTAGCGGGACTCACAGATACGCAGTATTTT	CASSPLLAGLTDTQYF
TRBJ2-7	-	TRBV13	-	TGTGCCAGCAGCTTATTAGGGGGGGCGTACGAGCAGTACTTC	CASSLLGGAYEQYF
TRBJ1-5	-	TRBV12-3/TRBV12-4	-	TGTGCCAGCAGTTTAAGTAGTCAGCCCCAGCATTTT	CASSLSSQPQHF
TRBJ2-2	-	TRBV5-1	-	TGCGCCAGCAGCTTGGATATGGGCGGGGAGCTGTTTTTT	CASSLDMGGELFF
TRBJ2-5	-	TRBV12-3/TRBV12-4	few	TGTGCCAGCAGTTTATATAACCAAGAGACCCAGTACTTC	CASSLYNQETQYF
TRBJ2-3	-	TRBV5-1	-	TGCGCCAGCAGCTTGGAGGGTAGCACAGATACGCAGTATTTT	CASSLEGSTDTQYF
TRBJ2-3	-	TRBV29-1	-	TGCAGCGTTGGACTAGTGGGAGATACGCAGTATTTT	CSVGLVGDTQYF
TRBJ1-1	-	TRBV6-5	-	TGTGCCAGCAGAGCGGTAGTCTCCACTGAAGCTTTCTTT	CASRAVVSTEAFF
TRBJ1-2	-	TRBV18	once	TGTGCCAGCTCCGGTACCTATGGCTACACCTTC	CASSGTYGYTF
TRBJ1-1	-	TRBV25-1	once	TGTGCCAGCAGTGAATTCGGCAGCCACACTGAAGCTTTCTTT	CASSEFGSHTEAFF